These 18 T cell receptor beta chains share one sample of origin, sequenced in a study of tumor-infiltrating lymphocytes in primary liver carcinoma. TCR beta cDNA was prepared out of roughly 450 ng total RNA by means of a constant-region primer. Researchers made the TCR beta libraries by running three nested multiplex PCR rounds with slightly modified ARM-PCR. It was with TRBV1-TRBV30 forward primers and a C-beta reverse primer that the first two PCR rounds were run, at about 9 cycles each. TCRdb called the multiplex PCR reads again in MiXCR, with one record for every CDR3 protein. The sample has almost 200,000 distinct CDR3 sequences, less than 65% seen once. The source of the blood RNA was unsorted whole blood, and germline DNA was extracted as well. Sequenced material: peripheral blood. These receptors came from a woman aged 55-69 years with primary liver carcinoma and hepatitis B virus infection.

With regard to this clonotype: This sequence may be a read error, since a much larger clone differs from it by one base. The genes are TRBV28 and TRBJ2-5; maybe TRBD2 (5 bases). The CDR3 consists of 15 residues. Germline CDR1 and CDR2: MDHEN and SYDVKM. CDR3 in DNA: TGTACCAGCAGCCCGTGGGGAGTCTTAGTGGAGACCCAGTACTTC. Protein: CTSSPWGVLVETQYF.

The chain links TRBV5-5 to TRBJ2-2; 9 nucleotides agree with TRBD1. J was trimmed by 4 bases and V by 0 bases; bases with no gene match: 4. In germline, CDR1 is SGHKS, CDR2 YYEKEE (reference sequence). This CDR3 has 16 amino acids. CDR3 in DNA: TGTGCCAGCAGCTTGGGATCGGGACAGGGCACCGGGGAGCTGTTTTTT. It is translated as CASSLGSGQGTGELFF.

Turning to this clonotype: This sequence may be a read error, since a much larger clone differs from it by one base. This chain uses TRBV12-3 or TRBV12-4 with TRBJ2-5; D tentatively reads TRBD1 or TRBD2 (5 bases each). The CDR3 contains 13 residues. In DNA, the CDR3 is TGTGCCAGCAGTTTCGGGGACGGGGAGATCCAGTACTTC. Protein product: CASSFGDGEIQYF.

This rearrangement joins TRBV28 to TRBJ2-3; TRBD2 agrees at 9 bases. Trimming took 4 bases from V and 0 from J; bases not matched to a gene: 17. Per germline, CDR1 MDHEN and CDR2 SYDVKM. The CDR3 extends over 20 amino acids. The CDR3, as DNA: TGTGCCAGCAGTTCCGAATACAATAGCGGGAGTTGGGGGAGCACAGATACGCAGTATTTT. It codes for CASSSEYNSGSWGSTDTQYF.

Remarks on this clonotype: With a much larger clone just one base away, this may be a read error. This chain connects TRBV12-3 or TRBV12-4 to TRBJ1-5; maybe TRBD1 (5 bases). This CDR3 has 12 residues. The CDR3 coding sequence is TGTGCCAGCACAAGGGGTTATCAGTCCCAGCATTTT. Translation gives CASTRGYQSQHF.

About this clonotype: One end of the junction fails to match germline, which may point to a read error. The V call is TRBV11-3, the J call TRBJ2-7; tentatively, D is TRBD2 (6 bases). There are 15 residues in the CDR3. The germline V gene encodes CDR1 SGHNT and CDR2 YENEEA. CDR3 nucleotides: TGTGTCAGCAGCTTAGGAGGGATTGGAGCCTACGAGCAGTACTTC. Translated: CVSSLGGIGAYEQYF. Drawing the rest from reference TRBV11-3 and TRBJ2-7, the complete variable domain is EAGVVQSPRYKIIEKKQPVAFWCNPISGHNTLYWYLQNLGQGPELLIRYENEEAVDDSQLPKDRFSAERLKGVDSTLKIQPAELGDSAVYLCVSSLGGIGAYEQYFGPGTRLTVT.

On this clonotype: This may arise from a read error, as a much more abundant clone is one base away. This chain connects TRBV29-1 to TRBJ2-7; TRBD2 is a possible D gene (5 bases). This CDR3 has 13 residues. From germline, CDR1 is SQVTM and CDR2 ANQGSEA. The CDR3 nucleotides are TGCAGCGTTGAGGGAGCGGATCCCTACGAGCAGCACTTC. This sequence encodes CSVEGADPYEQHF.

A word on this clonotype: The junction does not match germline at one end; this may be a read error. The V and J genes are TRBV11-2 and TRBJ2-1, with TRBD1 matching 9 bases. Germline-derived CDR1 and CDR2 are SGHAT and FQNNGV. The CDR3 contains 15 residues. The CDR3 DNA reads as TGTGCCCGCAGAGTTACAGGGGGCGCTTACAATGAGCAGTTCTTC. It translates to CARRVTGGAYNEQFF.

As regards this clonotype: Its ends do not fully match the called genes, so a read error is possible. The rearrangement links TRBV6-5 to TRBJ1-6; D is ambiguous. Germline assignment: CDR1 MNHEY and CDR2 SVGAGI. The CDR3 length is 15 residues. CDR3 protein: CANSYSGSVGAPLHF. CDR3 DNA sequence: TGTGCCAACAGTTACTCTGGGAGTGTTGGAGCACCCCTCCACTTT.

The chain employs TRBV29-1 and TRBJ2-3; D not resolved. Trimming removed 5 bases from V and 2 bases from J, with 20 bases in between. The CDR3 is made up of 16 amino acids. CDR1 SQVTM and CDR2 ANQGSEA come from the germline V gene. CDR3 loop: CSVPYPGGMNTDTQYF. Here the CDR3 DNA reads TGCAGCGTTCCCTACCCTGGTGGGATGAACACAGATACGCAGTATTTT.

Of note for this clonotype: One base away lies a much larger clone, so this may be a sequencing read error. The chain joins TRBV6-1 to TRBJ2-7; 10 nucleotides line up with TRBD1. The CDR3 totals 14 residues. Germline V gives CDR1 MNHNS, CDR2 SASEGT. The chain's CDR3 is CASSERDRGYEHYF. CDR3 nucleotide sequence: TGTGCCAGCAGTGAGAGGGACAGGGGCTACGAGCACTACTTC.

This clonotype was seen more than once but under ten times. V gene TRBV5-6 combines with J gene TRBJ1-2; 8 positions agree with TRBD1. V lost 4 bases and J lost 3; bases outside the gene matches: 11. The germline gives CDR1 SGHDT, CDR2 YYEEEE. The CDR3 covers 16 residues. The CDR3 protein is CASSEGRQGWDYGYTF. The CDR3 region has the DNA TGTGCCAGCAGCGAGGGACGACAGGGGTGGGACTATGGCTACACCTTC. Full variable domain (missing parts from reference TRBV5-6 and TRBJ1-2): DAGVTQSPTHLIKTRGQQVTLRCSPKSGHDTVSWYQQALGQGPQFIFQYYEEEERQRGNFPDRFSGHQFPNYSSELNVNALLLGDSALYLCASSEGRQGWDYGYTFGSGTRLTVV.

The CDR3 coding sequence is TGTGCCAGCAGCCAAGGACAGTTCCGTCAAGAGACCCAGTACTTC. Protein sequence: CASSQGQFRQETQYF. V is TRBV14 and J is TRBJ2-7; the D gene is possibly TRBD1 (5 bases). Judging by the DNA end, TRBJ2-5 fits better; the J call may be wrong. This CDR3 has 15 amino acids. From germline, CDR1 is SGHDN and CDR2 FVKESK.

This chain joins TRBV7-9 and TRBJ2-7; D is perhaps TRBD1 (6 bases). Germline-derived CDR1 and CDR2 are SEHNR and FQNEAQ (reference sequence). Between the trimmed V and J ends, which lost 5 bases and 1 base, there was a span of 15 bases. This CDR3 is 15 amino acids long. The CDR3 DNA follows: TGTGCCAGCAGCCGCAGGACAGTGGTTTCCTACGAGCAGTACTTC. Translated, it gives CASSRRTVVSYEQYF.

Of note for this clonotype: This may be a read error: a much more frequent sequence differs by one nucleotide. This likely comes from a read error, as the CDR3 has no conserved phenylalanine or tryptophan at its end. This chain joins TRBV5-6 and TRBJ2-3, with D uncertain. CDR3 size: 13 residues. Germline lookup yields CDR1 SGHDT and CDR2 YYEEEE. V lost 3 bases and J 3 bases, leaving 8 bases between the germline ends. CDR3 in amino acids: CASSSRGTDTQYL. CDR3 sequence (DNA): TGTGCCAGCAGCTCCCGCGGAACAGATACGCAGTATTTA.

On this clonotype itself: With a much larger clone just one base away, this may be a read error. DNA of the CDR3: TGTGCCAGCAGTCACCGGGACAAGAGCACCCGGGAGCTGTTTTTT. Translation: CASSHRDKSTRELFF. The V and J genes are TRBV12-3 or TRBV12-4 and TRBJ2-2; tentatively, D is TRBD1 (6 bases). CDR3 length equals 15 residues.

This clonotype was observed a few times. The chain carries TRBV12-3 or TRBV12-4 and TRBJ2-1; D is unclear. Trimming removed 8 bases at V and 8 bases at J, with 13 bases between. The CDR3 length is 12 residues. CDR3 nucleotides: TGTGCCAGCGCCAGATGGACCCATGAGCAGTTCTTC. Translation: CASARWTHEQFF.

About this clonotype: A much larger clonotype is one base distant, so this may be a read error. The J gene is TRBJ1-5, the V gene TRBV7-9; D remains ambiguous. The V gene's germline CDR1 is SEHNR and CDR2 FQNEAQ (reference sequence). The CDR3 spans 18 residues. CDR3 bases: TGTGCCAGCAGCTTGAGTGTGATTTCACAGTATAGCGATCAGCCCCAGCATTTT. Encoded protein: CASSLSVISQYSDQPQHF.